This T cell receptor (beta chain) was observed in a study of blood T cells in healthy people across ages. The donors, healthy Caucasians from Russia, were aged 6 to 90. Combining a sample-barcoded 5' primer with a J-beta primer mix, a second PCR ran for roughly 7 to 11 cycles. TCRdb reprocessed the 5' RACE reads with MiXCR, giving one entry per CDR3 protein. The sample consists of about 800,000 distinct CDR3 sequences, about 45% of them appearing once. Overall study findings and caveats: Both higher diversity and more naive CD4+ cells marked long-lived donors when set against aged donors.

V lost 2 bases and J lost 0, with 9 bases in between. The CDR3 consists of 15 residues. Germline CDR1 reads MNHNS; CDR2 reads SASEGT. With regard to this clonotype: Its antigen is unknown.

This TCR was sampled from a man aged 80 or over in good health. This sequence joins TRBV6-1 and TRBJ2-3; TRBD1 is a possible D gene (6 bases). The specimen was blood. The CDR3 DNA reads as TGTGCCAGCAGTGAAAGGCAGGGGAGCACAGATACGCAGTATTTT. It translates to CASSERQGSTDTQYF.